The rows below give T cell receptor beta chains drawn from one sample of a study of cytomegalovirus exposure and HLA in healthy donors. Measured with immunoSEQ multiplex PCR; TCRdb has only the in-frame clones, and not every one. The table has some 120,000 clones, 74% seen once. Sequences were obtained from PBMCs. These receptors were obtained from a man aged 35-49 years in good health and CMV-seropositive. Both conserved end residues are part of each CDR3. Fields, in order: V gene, clone size, D gene, J gene, CDR3 protein, CDR3 DNA. A D gene is named only where the DNA matches it firmly. Clone sizes are given selectively: once, few, many, or a class where the clone is expanded.

TRBV10-1,.,.,TRBJ2-7,CASSESSYEQYF,TGCGCCAGCAGTGAGTCTAGCTACGAGCAGTACTTC
TRBV2,.,.,TRBJ2-1,CASSAEGGLRNEQFF,TGTGCCAGCAGTGCGGAGGGGGGGCTTCGCAATGAGCAGTTCTTC
TRBV5-3,.,.,TRBJ2-7,CARSQPLGAPTKQYF,TGTGCCAGAAGCCAACCCCTGGGGGCACCTACGAAGCAGTACTTC
TRBV30,.,.,TRBJ2-7,CAWSVDTPRGEQYF,TGTGCCTGGAGTGTAGATACACCGAGGGGGGAGCAGTACTTC
TRBV5-1,.,.,TRBJ1-2,CASSPPQGGYGYTF,TGCGCCAGCAGCCCCCCCCAGGGCGGCTATGGCTACACCTTC
TRBV5-4,once,TRBD1,TRBJ2-7,CASSLRSGGAYEQYF,TGTGCCAGCAGCTTGAGATCAGGGGGTGCCTACGAGCAGTACTTC
TRBV19,.,.,TRBJ2-1,CASSFGKLEQFF,TGTGCCAGTAGTTTCGGGAAATTAGAGCAGTTCTTC
TRBV28,.,.,TRBJ1-3,CASSILTNSGNTIYF,TGTGCCAGCAGCATCCTGACAAACTCTGGAAACACCATATATTTT
TRBV28,.,TRBD2,TRBJ2-3,CASSSGLAGQIDTQYF,TGTGCCAGCAGTTCGGGACTAGCGGGACAAATCGATACGCAGTATTTT
TRBV6-1,.,.,TRBJ1-4,CASSEALRQFKEKLFF,TGTGCCAGCAGTGAAGCGCTCAGACAGTTTAAAGAAAAACTGTTTTTT
TRBV4-1,.,TRBD1,TRBJ1-5,CASSQETGTGGPGQPQHF,TGCGCCAGCAGCCAAGAAACCGGGACAGGGGGCCCAGGGCAGCCCCAGCATTTT
TRBV29-1,.,TRBD2,TRBJ2-1,CSVVRTGTRVNEQFF,TGCAGCGTTGTTAGAACCGGGACTAGGGTAAATGAGCAGTTCTTC
TRBV7-2,few,.,TRBJ2-3,CASSLGQGPRTDTQYF,TGTGCCAGCAGCTTAGGGCAGGGGCCCCGCACAGATACGCAGTATTTT
TRBV5-1,.,.,TRBJ1-3,CASSTDSPSGNTIYF,TGCGCCAGCAGCACGGACAGCCCCTCTGGAAACACCATATATTTT
TRBV7-5,few,.,TRBJ1-2,CARSSRGNYGYTF,TGTGCCAGAAGCTCGAGGGGGAACTATGGCTACACCTTC
TRBV6-1,once,.,TRBJ1-2,CASSEGQGLGYGYTF,TGTGCCAGCAGTGAAGGGCAGGGGCTGGGCTATGGCTACACCTTC
TRBV29-1,.,TRBD1,TRBJ1-1,CSVGVDRVAFF,TGCAGCGTTGGGGTTGACAGGGTAGCTTTCTTT
TRBV30,.,.,TRBJ2-7,CAWSVPHKTYEQYF,TGTGCCTGGAGTGTACCCCACAAAACCTACGAGCAGTACTTC
TRBV5-1,.,TRBD1,TRBJ2-5,CASSLEGGLETQYF,TGCGCCAGCAGCTTGGAAGGGGGCCTGGAGACCCAGTACTTC
TRBV6-6,.,.,TRBJ1-5,CASSPTGSNQPQHF,TGTGCCAGCAGTCCTACAGGGAGCAATCAGCCCCAGCATTTT
TRBV13,few,TRBD1,TRBJ1-6,CASSKGDRIYNSPLHF,TGTGCCAGCAGCAAAGGGGACAGAATCTATAATTCACCCCTCCACTTT
TRBV6-5,.,.,TRBJ1-5,CASSYSRPGLGQPQHF,TGTGCCAGCAGTTACTCGAGGCCAGGGCTAGGACAGCCCCAGCATTTT
TRBV28,few,TRBD2,TRBJ2-1,CASRPTSGGQYNEQFF,TGTGCCAGCAGACCGACTAGCGGGGGCCAATACAATGAGCAGTTCTTC
TRBV6-5,.,TRBD1,TRBJ2-2,CASGQGASTGELFF,TGTGCCAGCGGCCAGGGGGCGAGCACCGGGGAGCTGTTTTTT
TRBV9,few,.,TRBJ2-3,CASSATGFTDTQYF,TGTGCCAGCAGCGCGACGGGATTCACAGATACGCAGTATTTT
TRBV18,once,TRBD1,TRBJ1-2,CASSPYSHTQGSSGYTF,TGTGCCAGCTCACCATACAGCCATACACAGGGGTCTAGCGGCTACACCTTC
TRBV18,.,TRBD1,TRBJ1-4,CASSPPGQLHSATNEKLFF,TGTGCCAGCTCACCACCGGGACAGCTACATTCCGCAACTAATGAAAAACTGTTTTTT
TRBV2,.,TRBD1,TRBJ2-7,CASCINPPGTGPYEQYF,TGTGCCAGCTGTATCAATCCGCCCGGGACAGGGCCCTACGAGCAGTACTTC
TRBV29-1,.,.,TRBJ1-3,CSVEGGHTIYF,TGCAGCGTTGAGGGGGGGCACACCATATATTTT
TRBV7-9,.,TRBD1,TRBJ2-1,CASSRGQLVDNEQFF,TGTGCCAGCAGCCGGGGACAGTTAGTAGACAATGAGCAGTTCTTC
TRBV7-8,once,.,TRBJ1-1,CASSFAGGMNTEAFF,TGTGCCAGCAGTTTCGCGGGAGGGATGAACACTGAAGCTTTCTTT
TRBV7-9,.,.,TRBJ1-2,CASSLEGANYGYTF,TGTGCCAGCAGCTTAGAAGGAGCTAACTATGGCTACACCTTC
TRBV28,.,TRBD1,TRBJ2-3,CASSHTGGGTDTQYF,TGTGCCAGCAGCCATACAGGGGGCGGCACAGATACGCAGTATTTT
TRBV5-1,.,TRBD1,TRBJ2-7,CASSSRDRGPHEQYF,TGCGCCAGCAGCTCCCGGGACAGGGGCCCCCACGAGCAGTACTTC
TRBV5-1,.,.,TRBJ1-5,CASSLEFGRNQPQHF,TGCGCCAGCAGCTTGGAATTTGGGAGGAATCAGCCCCAGCATTTT
TRBV28,once,.,TRBJ2-7,CASSSPGQGSSGRFYEQYF,TGTGCCAGCAGTTCTCCGGGACAGGGGAGTAGCGGGAGATTCTACGAGCAGTACTTC
TRBV27,.,TRBD1,TRBJ2-4,CASSRQGIENIQYF,TGTGCCAGCAGTCGACAGGGTATTGAAAACATTCAGTACTTC
TRBV7-9,few,TRBD1,TRBJ1-2,CASSTTGHYGYTF,TGTGCCAGCAGCACGACAGGGCACTATGGCTACACCTTC
TRBV28,.,.,TRBJ1-5,CASSARIYQPQHF,TGTGCCAGCAGCGCCAGGATCTATCAGCCCCAGCATTTT
TRBV20-1,.,.,TRBJ1-2,CTPGTNYGYTF,TGCACCCCGGGGACTAACTATGGCTACACCTTC
TRBV5-1,.,.,TRBJ1-4,CASSPGLKATNEKLFF,TGCGCCAGCAGCCCCGGACTCAAGGCAACTAATGAAAAACTGTTTTTT
TRBV27,.,TRBD1,TRBJ2-5,CASSLSGQGLRGTQYF,TGTGCCAGCAGTTTATCGGGACAGGGGCTGCGGGGGACCCAGTACTTC
TRBV2,.,TRBD2,TRBJ2-5,CASSEVPSGRETQYF,TGTGCCAGCAGTGAAGTGCCTAGCGGGAGAGAGACCCAGTACTTC
TRBV5-1,.,TRBD2,TRBJ2-5,CASSLDPSGGRETQYF,TGCGCCAGCAGCTTGGACCCGAGCGGGGGGCGGGAGACCCAGTACTTC
TRBV27,.,TRBD1,TRBJ1-6,CASSLSRQGINSPLHF,TGTGCCAGCAGTTTATCCAGACAGGGAATTAATTCACCCCTCCACTTT
TRBV5-5,.,.,TRBJ1-2,CASSRVSEGGYTF,TGTGCCAGCAGCCGCGTCTCGGAGGGTGGCTACACCTTC
TRBV19,.,TRBD1,TRBJ2-7,CASRDSYEQYF,TGTGCCAGCAGGGACAGCTACGAGCAGTACTTC
TRBV7-2,.,.,TRBJ2-1,CASSFARTGPEQFF,TGTGCCAGCAGCTTTGCGAGAACTGGTCCTGAGCAGTTCTTC
TRBV19,.,TRBD1,TRBJ2-3,CASSPGGVADTQYF,TGTGCCAGTAGTCCAGGGGGCGTCGCAGATACGCAGTATTTT
TRBV29-1,.,.,TRBJ2-5,CSVEDTYRADYQETQYF,TGCAGCGTTGAAGATACCTACAGGGCGGACTACCAAGAGACCCAGTACTTC
TRBV19,.,TRBD2,TRBJ2-3,CASSLKGLAGVSDTQYF,TGTGCCAGTAGTCTCAAGGGACTAGCGGGAGTTTCGGATACGCAGTATTTT
TRBV19,few,TRBD1,TRBJ2-2,CASSAYTGTENTGELFF,TGTGCCAGTAGTGCTTATACCGGGACAGAGAACACCGGGGAGCTGTTTTTT
TRBV28,.,.,TRBJ1-4,CASSFDSLPNEKLFF,TGTGCCAGCAGTTTTGACAGCTTACCTAATGAAAAACTGTTTTTT
TRBV6-5,few,TRBD1,TRBJ1-1,CASSLQGGWNTEAFF,TGTGCCAGCAGTTTGCAGGGGGGTTGGAACACTGAAGCTTTCTTT
TRBV7-9,few,TRBD1,TRBJ2-1,CASSSGTGPEGEQFF,TGTGCCAGCAGCTCTGGGACAGGACCTGAAGGGGAGCAGTTCTTC